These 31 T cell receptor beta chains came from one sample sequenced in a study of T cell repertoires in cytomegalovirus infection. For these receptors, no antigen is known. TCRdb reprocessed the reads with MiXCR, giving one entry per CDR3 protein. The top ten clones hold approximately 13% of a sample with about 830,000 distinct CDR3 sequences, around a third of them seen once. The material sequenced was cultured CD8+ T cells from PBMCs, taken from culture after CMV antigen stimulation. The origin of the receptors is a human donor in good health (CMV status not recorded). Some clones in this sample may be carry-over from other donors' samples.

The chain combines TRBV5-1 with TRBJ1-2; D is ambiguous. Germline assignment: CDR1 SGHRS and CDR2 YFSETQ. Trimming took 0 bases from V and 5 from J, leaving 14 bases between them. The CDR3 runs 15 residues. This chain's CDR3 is CASSLAGVAGYGYTF. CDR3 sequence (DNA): TGCGCCAGCAGCTTGGCCGGGGTCGCAGGATATGGCTACACCTTC.

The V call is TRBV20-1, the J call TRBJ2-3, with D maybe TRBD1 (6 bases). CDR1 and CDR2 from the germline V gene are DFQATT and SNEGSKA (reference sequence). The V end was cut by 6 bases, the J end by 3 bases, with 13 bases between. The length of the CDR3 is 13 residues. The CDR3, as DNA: TGCAGTGCCCCGGACAGTCGGACAGATACGCAGTATTTT. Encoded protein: CSAPDSRTDTQYF.

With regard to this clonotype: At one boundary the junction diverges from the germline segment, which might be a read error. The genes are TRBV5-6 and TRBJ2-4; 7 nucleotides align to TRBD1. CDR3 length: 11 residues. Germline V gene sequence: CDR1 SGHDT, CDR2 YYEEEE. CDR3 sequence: CASSLGWDSHF. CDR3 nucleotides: TGTGCCAGCAGCTTGGGGTGGGACAGCCACTTC.

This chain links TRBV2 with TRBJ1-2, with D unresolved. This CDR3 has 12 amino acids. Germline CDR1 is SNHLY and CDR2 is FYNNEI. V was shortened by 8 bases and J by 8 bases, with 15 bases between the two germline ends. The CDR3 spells CASQASVRGYTF. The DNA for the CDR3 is TGTGCCAGCCAGGCGTCCGTCCGAGGCTACACCTTC.

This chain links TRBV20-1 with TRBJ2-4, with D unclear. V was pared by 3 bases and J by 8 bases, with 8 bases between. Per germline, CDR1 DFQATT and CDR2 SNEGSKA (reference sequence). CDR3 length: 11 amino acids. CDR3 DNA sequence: TGCAGTGCTAGGTTCAACGACATTCAGTACTTC. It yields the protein CSARFNDIQYF.

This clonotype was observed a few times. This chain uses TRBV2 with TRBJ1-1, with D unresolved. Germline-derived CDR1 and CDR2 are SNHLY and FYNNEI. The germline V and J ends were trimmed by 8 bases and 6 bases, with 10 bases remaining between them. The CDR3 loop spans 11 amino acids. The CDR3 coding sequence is TGTGCCAGCCCCCCCCGCGCTGAAGCTTTCTTT. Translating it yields CASPPRAEAFF. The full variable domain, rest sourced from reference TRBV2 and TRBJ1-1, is EPEVTQTPSHQVTQMGQEVILRCVPISNHLYFYWYRQILGQKVEFLVSFYNNEISEKSEIFDDQFSVERPDGSNFTLKIRSTKLEDSAMYFCASPPRAEAFFGQGTRLTVV.

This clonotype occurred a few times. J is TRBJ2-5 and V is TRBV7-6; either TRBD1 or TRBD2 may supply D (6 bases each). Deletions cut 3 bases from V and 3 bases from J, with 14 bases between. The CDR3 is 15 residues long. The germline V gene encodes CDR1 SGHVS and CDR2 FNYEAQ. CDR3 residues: CASSLIPGAKETQYF. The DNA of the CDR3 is TGTGCCAGCAGCTTGATCCCGGGGGCTAAAGAGACCCAGTACTTC.

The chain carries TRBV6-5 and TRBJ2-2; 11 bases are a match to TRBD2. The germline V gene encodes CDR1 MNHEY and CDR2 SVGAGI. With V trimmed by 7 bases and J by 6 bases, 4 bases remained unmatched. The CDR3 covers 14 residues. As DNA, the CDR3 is TGTGCCAGCACTCTGACTAGCGGGGCCGGGGAGCTGTTTTTT. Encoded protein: CASTLTSGAGELFF.

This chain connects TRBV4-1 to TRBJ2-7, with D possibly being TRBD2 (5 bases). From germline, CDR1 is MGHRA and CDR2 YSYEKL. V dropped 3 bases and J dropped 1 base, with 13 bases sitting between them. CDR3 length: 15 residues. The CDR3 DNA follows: TGCGCCAGCAGCCAGAGGACTGGGCTATCCTACGAGCAGTACGTC. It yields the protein CASSQRTGLSYEQYV.

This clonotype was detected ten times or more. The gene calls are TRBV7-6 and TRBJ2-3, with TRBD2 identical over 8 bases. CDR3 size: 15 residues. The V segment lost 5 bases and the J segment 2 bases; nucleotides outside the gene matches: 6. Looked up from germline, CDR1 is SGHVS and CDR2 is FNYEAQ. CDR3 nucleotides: TGTGCCAGCAGCAGGACTAGCCTCTTCACAGATACGCAGTATTTT. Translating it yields CASSRTSLFTDTQYF.

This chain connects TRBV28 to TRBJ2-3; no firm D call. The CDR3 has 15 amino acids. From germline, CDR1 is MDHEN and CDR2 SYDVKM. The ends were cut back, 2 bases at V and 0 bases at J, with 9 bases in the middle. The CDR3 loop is CASSLGHLSTDTQYF. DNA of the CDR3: TGTGCCAGCAGTTTAGGGCACCTAAGCACAGATACGCAGTATTTT.

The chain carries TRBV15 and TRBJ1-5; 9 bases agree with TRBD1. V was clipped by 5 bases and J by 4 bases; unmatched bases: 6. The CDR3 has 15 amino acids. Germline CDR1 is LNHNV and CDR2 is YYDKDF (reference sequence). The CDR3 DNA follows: TGTGCCACCAGCCCTAGGGACAGGGAAAATCAGCCCCAGCATTTT. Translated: CATSPRDRENQPQHF.

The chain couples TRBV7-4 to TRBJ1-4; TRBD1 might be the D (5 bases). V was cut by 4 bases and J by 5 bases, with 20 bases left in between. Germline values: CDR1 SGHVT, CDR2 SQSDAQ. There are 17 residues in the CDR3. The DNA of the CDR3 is TGTGCCAGCAGCTCCCCGGCGTGGGGCGAACACAATGAAAAACTGTTTTTT. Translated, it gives CASSSPAWGEHNEKLFF.

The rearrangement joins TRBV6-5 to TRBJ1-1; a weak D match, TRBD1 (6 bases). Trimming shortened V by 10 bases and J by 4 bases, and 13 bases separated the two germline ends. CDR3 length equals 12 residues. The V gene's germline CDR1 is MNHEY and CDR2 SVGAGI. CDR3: CATRQGSTEAFF. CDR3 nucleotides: TGTGCCACCAGGCAGGGGAGCACTGAAGCTTTCTTT.

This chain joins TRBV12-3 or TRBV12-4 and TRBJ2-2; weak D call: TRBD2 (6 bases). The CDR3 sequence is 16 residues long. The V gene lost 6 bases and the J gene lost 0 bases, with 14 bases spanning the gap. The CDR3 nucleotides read TGTGCCAGCAGCCGTCCCGGGACTTCGAACACCGGGGAGCTGTTTTTT. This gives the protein CASSRPGTSNTGELFF.

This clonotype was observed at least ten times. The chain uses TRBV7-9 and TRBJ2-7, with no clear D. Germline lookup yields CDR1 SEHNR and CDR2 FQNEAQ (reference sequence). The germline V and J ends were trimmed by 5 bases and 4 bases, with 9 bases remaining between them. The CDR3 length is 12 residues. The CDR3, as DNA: TGTGCCAGCAGCCCCTCCCCTTACGAGCAGTACTTC. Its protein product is CASSPSPYEQYF.

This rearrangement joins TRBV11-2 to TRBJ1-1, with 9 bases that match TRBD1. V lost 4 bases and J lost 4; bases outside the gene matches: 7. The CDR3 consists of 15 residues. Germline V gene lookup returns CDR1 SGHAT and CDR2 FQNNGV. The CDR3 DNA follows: TGTGCCAGCAGCTCGACAGGGGGAAGGGGCACTGAAGCTTTCTTT. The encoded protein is CASSSTGGRGTEAFF. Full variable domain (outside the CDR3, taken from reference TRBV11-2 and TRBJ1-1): EAGVAQSPRYKIIEKRQSVAFWCNPISGHATLYWYQQILGQGPKLLIQFQNNGVVDDSQLPKDRFSAERLKGVDSTLKIQPAKLEDSAVYLCASSSTGGRGTEAFFGQGTRLTVV.

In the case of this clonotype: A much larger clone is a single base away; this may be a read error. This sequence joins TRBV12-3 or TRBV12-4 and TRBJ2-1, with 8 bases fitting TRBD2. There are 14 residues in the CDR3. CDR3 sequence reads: CASSLGLVGGELFF. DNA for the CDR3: TGTGCCAGCAGTCTGGGACTAGTGGGGGGAGAGCTGTTCTTC.

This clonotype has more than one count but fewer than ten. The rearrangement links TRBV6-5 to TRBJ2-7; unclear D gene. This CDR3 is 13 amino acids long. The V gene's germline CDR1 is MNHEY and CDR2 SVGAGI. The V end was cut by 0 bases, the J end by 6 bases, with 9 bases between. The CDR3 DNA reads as TGTGCCAGCAGTTACTCGGTAGCTTCCGAGCAGTACGTC. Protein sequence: CASSYSVASEQYV.

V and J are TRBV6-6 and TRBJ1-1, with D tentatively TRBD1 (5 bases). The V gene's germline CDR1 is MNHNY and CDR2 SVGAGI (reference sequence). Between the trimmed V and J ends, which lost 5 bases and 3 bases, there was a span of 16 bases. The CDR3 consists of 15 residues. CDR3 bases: TGTGCCAGCAGTCTATGGACATTCGGGGACACTGAAGCTTTCTTT. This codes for CASSLWTFGDTEAFF.

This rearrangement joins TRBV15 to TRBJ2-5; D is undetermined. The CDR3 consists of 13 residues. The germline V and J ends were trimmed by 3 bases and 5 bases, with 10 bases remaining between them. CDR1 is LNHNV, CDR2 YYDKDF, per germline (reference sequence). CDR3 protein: CATSSRRRETQYF. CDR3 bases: TGTGCCACCAGCAGTCGAAGACGGGAGACCCAGTACTTC. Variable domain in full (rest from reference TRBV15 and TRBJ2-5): DAMVIQNPRYQVTQFGKPVTLSCSQTLNHNVMYWYQQKSSQAPKLLFHYYDKDFNNEADTPDNFQSRRPNTSFCFLDIRSPGLGDTAMYLCATSSRRRETQYFGPGTRLLVL.

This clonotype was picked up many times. In DNA, the CDR3 is TGTGCCAGCAGTTCTATATTGCCGACAGGCCCCACTGAAGCTTTCTTT. Encoded protein: CASSSILPTGPTEAFF. The rearrangement joins TRBV12-3 or TRBV12-4 to TRBJ1-1; TRBD1 might be the D (6 bases). V lost 4 bases to trimming and J lost 4 bases, with 19 bases between them. The length of the CDR3 is 16 residues.

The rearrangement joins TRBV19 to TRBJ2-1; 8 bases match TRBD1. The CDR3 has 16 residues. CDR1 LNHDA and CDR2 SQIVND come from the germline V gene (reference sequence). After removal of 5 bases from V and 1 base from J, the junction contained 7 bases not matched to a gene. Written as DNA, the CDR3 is TGTGCCAGTAGTCCCCCGGGACAGGTTTCCTACAATGAGCAGTTCTTC. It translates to CASSPPGQVSYNEQFF.

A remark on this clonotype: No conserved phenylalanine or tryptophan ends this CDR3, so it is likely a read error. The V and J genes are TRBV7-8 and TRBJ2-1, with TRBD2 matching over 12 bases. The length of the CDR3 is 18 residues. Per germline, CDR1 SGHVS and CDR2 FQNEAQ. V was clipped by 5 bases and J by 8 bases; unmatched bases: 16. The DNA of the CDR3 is TGTGCCAGCAGCCTAGGACTAGCGGGGTCCCCACCCGGGGATGAGCAGTTCCTC. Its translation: CASSLGLAGSPPGDEQFL.

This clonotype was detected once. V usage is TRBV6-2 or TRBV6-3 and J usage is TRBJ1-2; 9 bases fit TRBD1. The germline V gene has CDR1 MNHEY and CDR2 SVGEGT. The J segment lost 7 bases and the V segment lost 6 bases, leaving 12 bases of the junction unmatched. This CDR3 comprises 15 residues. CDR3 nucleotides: TGTGCCAGCAGCCACCCGGGACAGGGAACTGGTGGCTACACCTTC. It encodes CASSHPGQGTGGYTF.

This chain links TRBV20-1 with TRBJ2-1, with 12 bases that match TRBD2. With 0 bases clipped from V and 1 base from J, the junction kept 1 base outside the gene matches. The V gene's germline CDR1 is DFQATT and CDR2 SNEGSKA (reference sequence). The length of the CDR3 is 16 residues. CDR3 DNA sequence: TGCAGTGCTAGAGATCTAGCGGGGGGGTCCTACAATGAGCAGTTCTTC. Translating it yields CSARDLAGGSYNEQFF.

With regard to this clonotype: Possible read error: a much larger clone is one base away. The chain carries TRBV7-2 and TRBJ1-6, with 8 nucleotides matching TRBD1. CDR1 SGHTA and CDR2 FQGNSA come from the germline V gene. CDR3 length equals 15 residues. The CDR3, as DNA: TGTGCCAACAGCCCGGGACAGGCATATAATTCACCCCTCCACTTT. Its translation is CANSPGQAYNSPLHF. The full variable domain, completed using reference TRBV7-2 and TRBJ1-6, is GAGVSQSPSNKVTEKGKDVELRCDPISGHTALYWYRQSLGQGLEFLIYFQGNSAPDKSGLPSDRFSAERTGGSVSTLTIQRTQQEDSAVYLCANSPGQAYNSPLHFGNGTRLTVT.

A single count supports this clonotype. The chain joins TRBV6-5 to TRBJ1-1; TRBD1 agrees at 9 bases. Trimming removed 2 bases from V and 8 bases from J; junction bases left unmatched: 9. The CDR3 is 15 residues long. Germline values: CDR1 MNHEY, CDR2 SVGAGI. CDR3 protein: CASSYLGQGLREAFF. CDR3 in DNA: TGTGCCAGCAGTTACCTGGGACAGGGTCTAAGGGAAGCTTTCTTT.

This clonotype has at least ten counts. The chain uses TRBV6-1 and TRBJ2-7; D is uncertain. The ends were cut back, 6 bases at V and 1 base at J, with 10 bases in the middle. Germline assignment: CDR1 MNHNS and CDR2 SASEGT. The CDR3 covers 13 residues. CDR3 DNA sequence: TGTGCCAGCAGCCCCGGGCGATCCTACGAGCAGTACTTC. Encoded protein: CASSPGRSYEQYF.

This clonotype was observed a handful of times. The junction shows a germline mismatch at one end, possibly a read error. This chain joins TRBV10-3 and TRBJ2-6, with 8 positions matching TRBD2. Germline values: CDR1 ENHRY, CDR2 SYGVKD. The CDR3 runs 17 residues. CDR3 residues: CAISDSGGGRGTNVLTF. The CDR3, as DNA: TGTGCCATCAGTGATTCGGGGGGGGGCCGTGGGACCAACGTCCTGACTTTC.

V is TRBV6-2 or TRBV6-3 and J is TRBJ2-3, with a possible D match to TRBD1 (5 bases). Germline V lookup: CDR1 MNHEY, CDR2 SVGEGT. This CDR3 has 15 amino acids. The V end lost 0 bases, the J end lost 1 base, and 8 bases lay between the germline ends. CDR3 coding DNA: TGTGCCAGCAGTTACTCCGACAGACGCACAGATACGCAGTATTTT. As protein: CASSYSDRRTDTQYF.